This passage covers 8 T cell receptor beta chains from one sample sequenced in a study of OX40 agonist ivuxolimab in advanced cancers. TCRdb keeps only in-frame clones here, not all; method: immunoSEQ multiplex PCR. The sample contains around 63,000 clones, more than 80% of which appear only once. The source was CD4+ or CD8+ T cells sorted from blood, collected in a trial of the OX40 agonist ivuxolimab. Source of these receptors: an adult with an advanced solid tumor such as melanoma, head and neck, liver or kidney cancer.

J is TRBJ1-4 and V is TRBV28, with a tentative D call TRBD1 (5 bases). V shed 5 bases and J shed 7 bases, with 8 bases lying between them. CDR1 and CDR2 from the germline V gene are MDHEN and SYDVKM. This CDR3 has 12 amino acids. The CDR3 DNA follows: TGTGCCAGCAGTGCGGGGCTTGAAAAACTGTTTTTT. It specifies CASSAGLEKLFF.

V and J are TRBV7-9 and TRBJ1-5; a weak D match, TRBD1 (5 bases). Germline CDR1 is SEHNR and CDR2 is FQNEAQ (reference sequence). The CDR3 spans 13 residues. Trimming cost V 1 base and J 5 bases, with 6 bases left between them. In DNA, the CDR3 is TGTGCCAGCAGCTTAGGGGGGTATCAGCCCCAGCATTTT. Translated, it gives CASSLGGYQPQHF.

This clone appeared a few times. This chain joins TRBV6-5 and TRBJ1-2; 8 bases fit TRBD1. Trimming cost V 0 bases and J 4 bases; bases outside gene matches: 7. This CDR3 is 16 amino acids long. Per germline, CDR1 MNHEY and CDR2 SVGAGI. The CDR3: CASSYSIQGASYGYTF. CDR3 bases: TGTGCCAGCAGTTACTCGATTCAGGGGGCCTCCTATGGCTACACCTTC.

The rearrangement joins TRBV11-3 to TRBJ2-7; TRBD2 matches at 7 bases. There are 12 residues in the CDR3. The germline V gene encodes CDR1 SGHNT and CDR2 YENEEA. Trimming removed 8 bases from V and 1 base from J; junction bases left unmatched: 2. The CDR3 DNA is TGTGCCAGCGGGAGGGATTCCTACGAGCAGTACTTC. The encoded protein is CASGRDSYEQYF.

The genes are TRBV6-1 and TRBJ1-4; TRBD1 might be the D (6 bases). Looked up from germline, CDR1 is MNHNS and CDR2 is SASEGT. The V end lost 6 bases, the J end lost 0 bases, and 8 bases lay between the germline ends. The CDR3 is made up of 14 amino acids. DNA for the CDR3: TGTGCCAGCAGCAGACAGGCAACTAATGAAAAACTGTTTTTT. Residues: CASSRQATNEKLFF.

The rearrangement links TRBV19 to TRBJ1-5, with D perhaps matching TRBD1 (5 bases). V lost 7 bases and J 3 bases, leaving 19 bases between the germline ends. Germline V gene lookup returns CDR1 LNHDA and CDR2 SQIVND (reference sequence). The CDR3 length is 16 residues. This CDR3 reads CASMRGGFMDNQPQHF. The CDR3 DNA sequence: TGTGCCAGTATGAGGGGAGGATTTATGGACAATCAGCCCCAGCATTTT.

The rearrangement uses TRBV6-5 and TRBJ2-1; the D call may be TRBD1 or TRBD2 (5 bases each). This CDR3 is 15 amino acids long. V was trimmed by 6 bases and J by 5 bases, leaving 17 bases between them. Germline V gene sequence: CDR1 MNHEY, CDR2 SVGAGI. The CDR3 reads CASSLTGPPDNEQFF. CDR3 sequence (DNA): TGTGCCAGCAGCCTAACGGGACCCCCGGACAATGAGCAGTTCTTC.

The CDR3 is CAISDPGTGGRQPQHF. Here the CDR3 DNA reads TGTGCCATCAGTGACCCCGGGACAGGGGGCCGACAGCCCCAGCATTTT. The genes are TRBV10-3 and TRBJ1-5; 12 bases are a match to TRBD1. Germline loops: CDR1 ENHRY, CDR2 SYGVKD. This CDR3 contains 16 residues. V dropped 3 bases and J dropped 7; count of bases not matched to a gene: 7.